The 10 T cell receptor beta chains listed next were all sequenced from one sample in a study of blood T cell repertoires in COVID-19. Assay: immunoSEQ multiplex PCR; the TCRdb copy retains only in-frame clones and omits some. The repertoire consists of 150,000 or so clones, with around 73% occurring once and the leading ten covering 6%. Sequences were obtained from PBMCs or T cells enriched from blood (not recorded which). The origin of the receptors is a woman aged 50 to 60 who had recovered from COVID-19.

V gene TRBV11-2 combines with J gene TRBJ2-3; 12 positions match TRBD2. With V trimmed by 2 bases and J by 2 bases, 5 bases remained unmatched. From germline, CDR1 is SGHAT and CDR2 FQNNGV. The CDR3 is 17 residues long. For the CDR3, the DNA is TGTGCCAGCAGCTTACGGCTAGCGGGGGGGATCACAGATACGCAGTATTTT. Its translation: CASSLRLAGGITDTQYF.

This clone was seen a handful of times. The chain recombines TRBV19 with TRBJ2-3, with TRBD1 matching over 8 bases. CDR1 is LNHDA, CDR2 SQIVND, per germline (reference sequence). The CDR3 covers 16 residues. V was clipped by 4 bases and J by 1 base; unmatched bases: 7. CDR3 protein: CASSTRQGSGTDTQYF. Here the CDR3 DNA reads TGTGCCAGTAGTACCCGACAGGGGTCGGGCACAGATACGCAGTATTTT. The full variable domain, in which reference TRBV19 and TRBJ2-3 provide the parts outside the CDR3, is DGGITQSPKYLFRKEGQNVTLSCEQNLNHDAMYWYRQDPGQGLRLIYYSQIVNDFQKGDIAEGYSVSREKKESFPLTVTSAQKNPTAFYLCASSTRQGSGTDTQYFGPGTRLTVL.

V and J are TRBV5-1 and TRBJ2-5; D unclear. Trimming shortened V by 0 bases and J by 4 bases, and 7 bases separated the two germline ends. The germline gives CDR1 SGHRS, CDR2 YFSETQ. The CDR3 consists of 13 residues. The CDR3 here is CASSLETPETQYF. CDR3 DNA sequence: TGCGCCAGCAGCTTGGAAACACCAGAGACCCAGTACTTC.

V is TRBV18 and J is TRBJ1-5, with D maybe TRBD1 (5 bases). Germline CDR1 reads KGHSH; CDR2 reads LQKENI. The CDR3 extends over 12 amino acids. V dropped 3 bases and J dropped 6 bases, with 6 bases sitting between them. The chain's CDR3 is CASSPDSQPQHF. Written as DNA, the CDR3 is TGTGCCAGCTCACCTGACAGTCAGCCCCAGCATTTT.

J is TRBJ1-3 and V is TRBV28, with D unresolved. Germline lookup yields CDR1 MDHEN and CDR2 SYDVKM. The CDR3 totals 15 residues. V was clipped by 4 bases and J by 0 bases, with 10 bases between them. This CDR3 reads CASSSRKASGNTIYF. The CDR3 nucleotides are TGTGCCAGCAGTTCCCGAAAAGCCTCTGGAAACACCATATATTTT. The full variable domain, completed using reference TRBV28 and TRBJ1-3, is DVKVTQSSRYLVKRTGEKVFLECVQDMDHENMFWYRQDPGLGLRLIYFSYDVKMKEKGDIPEGYSVSREKKERFSLILESASTNQTSMYLCASSSRKASGNTIYFGEGSWLTVV.

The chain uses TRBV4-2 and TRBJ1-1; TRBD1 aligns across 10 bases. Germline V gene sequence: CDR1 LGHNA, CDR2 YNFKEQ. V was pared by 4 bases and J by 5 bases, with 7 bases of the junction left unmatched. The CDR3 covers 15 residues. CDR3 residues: CASSPQGQGRTEAFF. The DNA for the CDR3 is TGTGCCAGCAGCCCACAGGGACAGGGGCGTACTGAAGCTTTCTTT.

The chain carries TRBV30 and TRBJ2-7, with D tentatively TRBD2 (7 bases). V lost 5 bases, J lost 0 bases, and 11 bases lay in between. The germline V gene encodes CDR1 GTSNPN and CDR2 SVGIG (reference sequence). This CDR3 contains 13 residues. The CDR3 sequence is CAWARGLSYEQYF. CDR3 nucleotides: TGTGCCTGGGCGCGGGGGCTCTCCTACGAGCAGTACTTC.

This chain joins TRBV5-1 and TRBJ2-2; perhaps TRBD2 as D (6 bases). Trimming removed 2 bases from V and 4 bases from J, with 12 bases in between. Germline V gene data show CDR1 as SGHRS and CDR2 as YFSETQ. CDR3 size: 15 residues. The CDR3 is CASSLTRESTGELFF. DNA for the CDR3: TGCGCCAGCAGCTTAACCCGGGAGAGCACCGGGGAGCTGTTTTTT. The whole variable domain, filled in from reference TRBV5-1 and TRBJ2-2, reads KAGVTQTPRYLIKTRGQQVTLSCSPISGHRSVSWYQQTPGQGLQFLFEYFSETQRNKGNFPGRFSGRQFSNSRSEMNVSTLELGDSALYLCASSLTRESTGELFFGEGSRLTVL.

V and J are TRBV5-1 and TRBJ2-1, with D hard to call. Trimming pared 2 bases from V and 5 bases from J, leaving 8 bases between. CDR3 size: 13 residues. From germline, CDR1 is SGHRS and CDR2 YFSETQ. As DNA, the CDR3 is TGCGCCAGCAGCTTAAGCGTCGACAATGAGCAGTTCTTC. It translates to CASSLSVDNEQFF.

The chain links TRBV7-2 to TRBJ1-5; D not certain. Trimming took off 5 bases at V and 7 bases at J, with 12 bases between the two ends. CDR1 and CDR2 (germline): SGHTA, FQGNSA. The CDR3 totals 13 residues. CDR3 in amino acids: CASSAGNRQPQHF. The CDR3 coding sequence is TGTGCCAGCAGCGCGGGGAATAGGCAGCCCCAGCATTTT.